The clone carrying this T cell receptor (beta chain) was seen just once. TCRdb's table, derived via immunoSEQ multiplex PCR, lists solely in-frame clones and lacks some. Of roughly 40,000 clones in the sample, 95% are singletons; the top ten hold roughly 3.6%. These data come from a study of T cells in tuberculosis. The receptor's source is a donor aged 10-29 years with latent tuberculosis or without tuberculosis infection. Sequenced input: PBMCs.

CDR3 loop: CASSLSGGPGNTIYF. Written as DNA, the CDR3 is TGTGCCAGCAGTTTATCGGGAGGACCTGGAAACACCATATATTTT. The J gene is TRBJ1-3, the V gene TRBV28; D gene uncertain. Germline V gene sequence: CDR1 MDHEN, CDR2 SYDVKM. V was cut by 1 base and J by 2 bases, with 9 bases left in between. This CDR3 contains 15 residues.